The 26 T cell receptor beta chains presented below share a single source sample, sequenced in a study of blood T cell repertoires in COVID-19. Sequencing was performed with immunoSEQ multiplex PCR; in TCRdb, only in-frame clones are kept and a portion is missing. The sample shows 200,000 to 250,000 clones, around 85% of them seen only once. Sequenced: PBMCs or T cells enriched from blood (not recorded which). The origin of the receptors is a woman aged 45-59 years in a cohort exposed to, infected with or recovered from COVID-19 (not recorded which).

The chain is built from TRBV6-5 and TRBJ1-1; tentative D call: TRBD1 (6 bases). V lost 6 bases and J lost 1, with 12 bases in between. The CDR3 sequence is 14 residues long. Germline CDR1 MNHEY, CDR2 SVGAGI. CDR3 protein: CASRMGQENTEAFF. CDR3 nucleotides: TGTGCCAGCAGGATGGGACAAGAGAACACTGAAGCTTTCTTT.

The gene calls are TRBV7-3 and TRBJ2-1; maybe TRBD1 (8 bases). Deletions cut 2 bases from V and 12 bases from J, with 17 bases between. The V gene's germline CDR1 is SGHTA and CDR2 FQGTGA. The CDR3 is 14 amino acids. The CDR3 sequence: CASSLGQGGTVQFF. CDR3 DNA: TGTGCCAGCAGCTTAGGACAGGGAGGGACGGTGCAGTTCTTC.

The rearrangement uses TRBV4-1 and TRBJ2-7; 14 bases match TRBD2. This CDR3 has 17 amino acids. The junction had 4 bases not matched to a gene; V was cut back by 2 bases and J by 1 base. Germline CDR1 is MGHRA and CDR2 is YSYEKL. The CDR3 DNA reads as TGCGCCAGCAGCCAACGGACTAGCGGGGGGATATCCTACGAGCAGTACTTC. Translating it yields CASSQRTSGGISYEQYF.

The rearrangement uses TRBV2 and TRBJ1-1; tentative D call: TRBD1 (6 bases). Looked up from germline, CDR1 is SNHLY and CDR2 is FYNNEI. The CDR3 is 14 amino acids. V was cut by 4 bases and J by 0 bases, with 9 bases left in between. The DNA of the CDR3 is TGTGCCAGCAGTGGACAGGCCATGAACACTGAAGCTTTCTTT. Its translation: CASSGQAMNTEAFF.

The chain couples TRBV20-1 to TRBJ2-3; 8 bases are a match to TRBD2. The CDR3 runs to 16 residues. CDR1 is DFQATT and CDR2 is SNEGSKA in the germline V gene (reference sequence). V trimming: 3 bases; J trimming: 5 bases; junction bases outside the gene matches: 13. The CDR3 nucleotides are TGCAGTGCTAGTATGTCGGGGGGGGGACATAGAGATACGCAGTATTTT. Protein: CSASMSGGGHRDTQYF.

The CDR3 nucleotides are TGCGCCAGCAGCTTGTGGTCGGCTGGGAGTGGCGGGGAGCTGTTTTTT. It specifies CASSLWSAGSGGELFF. V and J are TRBV5-1 and TRBJ2-2, with a weak D call TRBD2 (5 bases). The V gene's germline CDR1 is SGHRS and CDR2 YFSETQ. The ends were cut back, 1 base at V and 7 bases at J, with 17 bases in the middle. This CDR3 has 16 residues. Drawing the rest from reference TRBV5-1 and TRBJ2-2, the complete variable domain is KAGVTQTPRYLIKTRGQQVTLSCSPISGHRSVSWYQQTPGQGLQFLFEYFSETQRNKGNFPGRFSGRQFSNSRSEMNVSTLELGDSALYLCASSLWSAGSGGELFFGEGSRLTVL.

CDR3 in amino acids: CASSQRQGRLYEQYF. CDR3 nucleotides: TGCGCCAGCAGCCAAAGACAGGGAAGGCTCTACGAGCAGTACTTC. The genes are TRBV4-3 and TRBJ2-7; 7 nucleotides match TRBD1. Losses at the gene ends were 2 bases for V and 3 bases for J; bases not matched to a gene: 7. The CDR3 runs 15 residues. Germline loops: CDR1 LGHNA, CDR2 YSLEER.

This chain joins TRBV27 and TRBJ2-7, with D possibly being TRBD1 (6 bases). This CDR3 region has 14 residues. Trimming took off 2 bases at V and 4 bases at J, with 12 bases between the two ends. Germline CDR1 is MNHEY and CDR2 is SMNVEV (reference sequence). The CDR3 region is CASSLQGNSYEQYF. The CDR3 DNA reads TGTGCCAGCAGTTTACAGGGGAACTCGTACGAGCAGTACTTC.

The chain uses TRBV5-1 and TRBJ2-3; tentative D call: TRBD2 (6 bases). V dropped 4 bases and J dropped 1 base, with 16 bases sitting between them. Germline V lookup: CDR1 SGHRS, CDR2 YFSETQ. The CDR3 is made up of 16 amino acids. The CDR3: CASSIETRGGTDTQYF. CDR3 sequence (DNA): TGCGCCAGCAGCATCGAGACGCGGGGAGGCACAGATACGCAGTATTTT.

The chain carries TRBV5-4 and TRBJ2-3; 8 nucleotides match TRBD2. The CDR3 spans 15 residues. The V gene's germline CDR1 is SGHNT and CDR2 YYREEE (reference sequence). V was pared by 5 bases and J by 3 bases, with 8 bases of the junction left unmatched. The DNA of the CDR3 is TGTGCCAGCAGTAAGGAGCGGGGGACGACAGATACGCAGTATTTT. Protein sequence: CASSKERGTTDTQYF.

The chain has TRBV9 and TRBJ1-2, with 7 nucleotides matching TRBD1. The V gene's germline CDR1 is SGDLS and CDR2 YYNGEE. This CDR3 has 15 residues. V gave up 0 bases and J gave up 2 bases; unmatched junction bases: 4. The CDR3 DNA is TGTGCCAGCAGCGTAGCTAAGGACAGGAACTATGGCTACACCTTC. Its protein product is CASSVAKDRNYGYTF.

The J gene is TRBJ1-1, the V gene TRBV4-3; 7 positions agree with TRBD1. CDR1 is LGHNA, CDR2 YSLEER, per germline. The length of the CDR3 is 15 residues. Losses at the gene ends were 4 bases for V and 4 bases for J; bases not matched to a gene: 9. This chain's CDR3 is CASSPEGQRGTEAFF. DNA for the CDR3: TGCGCCAGCAGCCCTGAGGGACAGAGGGGCACTGAAGCTTTCTTT.

The chain is built from TRBV6-5 and TRBJ1-1; 7 nucleotides align to TRBD1. V lost 2 bases to trimming and J lost 5 bases; unmatched junction nucleotides: 11. This CDR3 spans 16 amino acids. CDR1 and CDR2 (germline): MNHEY, SVGAGI. The CDR3: CASSYQGTALPTEAFF. Written as DNA, the CDR3 is TGTGCCAGCAGTTACCAAGGGACAGCCCTACCTACTGAAGCTTTCTTT.

This clone was seen only a few times. The genes are TRBV9 and TRBJ1-2; weak D call: TRBD1 (6 bases). The CDR3 is 15 amino acids. CDR1 is SGDLS and CDR2 is YYNGEE in the germline V gene. Trimming took off 2 bases at V and 0 bases at J, with 11 bases between the two ends. CDR3 sequence: CASSVWTESNYGYTF. CDR3 bases: TGTGCCAGCAGCGTGTGGACAGAATCTAACTATGGCTACACCTTC.

This clone has only a few counts. This chain uses TRBV9 with TRBJ2-3; D ambiguous. Germline CDR1 and CDR2: SGDLS and YYNGEE. The CDR3 length is 15 residues. Trimming left V 0 bases short and J 0 bases short, with 8 bases between. The DNA of the CDR3 is TGTGCCAGCAGCGTAGGCACTGTAAGCACAGATACGCAGTATTTT. Its translation is CASSVGTVSTDTQYF.

V gene TRBV5-4 combines with J gene TRBJ2-7; a weak D match, TRBD1 (7 bases). The CDR3 sequence is 13 residues long. V was trimmed by 1 base and J by 7 bases, leaving 12 bases between them. Germline values: CDR1 SGHNT, CDR2 YYREEE (reference sequence). CDR3 sequence (DNA): TGTGCCAGCAGCTTGCAGGGGGGCAAGGAGCAGTACTTC. Protein sequence: CASSLQGGKEQYF.

The chain carries TRBV6-2 or TRBV6-3 and TRBJ1-3; D perhaps matches TRBD1 (6 bases). Germline V lookup: CDR1 MNHEY, CDR2 SVGEGT. The CDR3 covers 15 residues. Trimming removed 4 bases at V and 3 bases at J, with 13 bases between. The CDR3 nucleotides are TGTGCCAGCAGTTCTTTAAACAGGGATGGAAACACCATATATTTT. Translation gives CASSSLNRDGNTIYF.

V and J are TRBV15 and TRBJ1-4; D remains ambiguous. The V end lost 0 bases, the J end lost 7 bases, and 9 bases lay between the germline ends. Germline CDR1 and CDR2: LNHNV and YYDKDF (reference sequence). The CDR3 has 14 amino acids. The CDR3 region has the DNA TGTGCCACCAGCAGAGATGTTCCCGGTGAAAAACTGTTTTTT. Translating gives CATSRDVPGEKLFF.

In this sample, this clone turned up a few times. This chain connects TRBV7-2 to TRBJ1-5; TRBD1 matches at 9 bases. This CDR3 region has 14 residues. Germline assignment: CDR1 SGHTA and CDR2 FQGNSA. The ends lost 4 bases at V and 7 bases at J; junction bases unmatched: 5. CDR3 region: CASSSLTGGQPQHF. For the CDR3, the DNA is TGTGCCAGCAGCTCCCTCACAGGGGGCCAGCCCCAGCATTTT. Combining the CDR3 with reference TRBV7-2 and TRBJ1-5 gives the whole variable domain GAGVSQSPSNKVTEKGKDVELRCDPISGHTALYWYRQSLGQGLEFLIYFQGNSAPDKSGLPSDRFSAERTGGSVSTLTIQRTQQEDSAVYLCASSSLTGGQPQHFGDGTRLSIL.

This sequence joins TRBV6-5 and TRBJ1-6; D is unclear. The CDR3 loop spans 15 amino acids. Germline V gene data show CDR1 as MNHEY and CDR2 as SVGAGI. Trimming left V 6 bases short and J 0 bases short, with 9 bases between. The CDR3: CASSQWSSYNSPLHF. In DNA, the CDR3 is TGTGCCAGCAGCCAATGGAGCTCCTATAATTCACCCCTCCACTTT.

This clone was observed a handful of times. The chain joins TRBV5-4 to TRBJ2-1, with TRBD2 matching 10 bases. The CDR3 is made up of 14 amino acids. With V trimmed by 3 bases and J by 7 bases, 4 bases remained unmatched. CDR1 and CDR2 (germline): SGHNT, YYREEE (reference sequence). CDR3 DNA sequence: TGTGCCAGCAGCTCCCGGACTAGCGGTAATGAGCAGTTCTTC. Protein product: CASSSRTSGNEQFF.

The chain combines TRBV6-5 with TRBJ2-7; D is uncertain. Trimming removed 2 bases from V and 2 bases from J, with 13 bases in between. CDR1 and CDR2 from the germline V gene are MNHEY and SVGAGI. The CDR3 spans 15 residues. The CDR3 is CASSYMAQPPYEQYF. The DNA for the CDR3 is TGTGCCAGCAGTTACATGGCTCAACCACCCTACGAGCAGTACTTC.

This chain connects TRBV20-1 to TRBJ2-5; weak D call: TRBD1 (6 bases). The V end lost 3 bases, the J end lost 5 bases, and 10 bases lay between the germline ends. From germline, CDR1 is DFQATT and CDR2 SNEGSKA (reference sequence). The CDR3 consists of 12 residues. CDR3 sequence: CSASGQKETQYF. The CDR3 region has the DNA TGCAGTGCTAGTGGACAGAAGGAGACCCAGTACTTC.

This chain links TRBV7-2 with TRBJ2-2; maybe TRBD2 (8 bases). V lost 5 bases, J lost 4 bases, and 23 bases lay in between. CDR1 SGHTA and CDR2 FQGNSA come from the germline V gene. There are 18 residues in the CDR3. CDR3 region: CASSPREGAMTGTGELFF. CDR3 coding DNA: TGTGCCAGCAGCCCCCGGGAGGGGGCGATGACGGGCACCGGGGAGCTGTTTTTT. The complete variable domain, with remaining parts taken from reference TRBV7-2 and TRBJ2-2, reads GAGVSQSPSNKVTEKGKDVELRCDPISGHTALYWYRQSLGQGLEFLIYFQGNSAPDKSGLPSDRFSAERTGGSVSTLTIQRTQQEDSAVYLCASSPREGAMTGTGELFFGEGSRLTVL.

The chain is built from TRBV6-5 and TRBJ2-7; 8 nucleotides match TRBD2. From germline, CDR1 is MNHEY and CDR2 SVGAGI. There are 15 residues in the CDR3. J gave up 2 bases and V 5 bases, and 8 bases lay outside the gene matches. CDR3: CASSRALAAAYEQYF. The DNA for the CDR3 is TGTGCCAGCAGTAGGGCACTAGCGGCAGCCTACGAGCAGTACTTC.

The chain joins TRBV28 to TRBJ2-7; 8 bases are a match to TRBD1. CDR3 length equals 13 residues. Germline V gene data show CDR1 as MDHEN and CDR2 as SYDVKM. V was clipped by 3 bases and J by 6 bases; unmatched bases: 4. DNA of the CDR3: TGTGCCAGCAGTTTGGGACAGGAACTCGAGCAGTACTTC. It codes for CASSLGQELEQYF. The complete variable domain, with remaining parts taken from reference TRBV28 and TRBJ2-7, reads DVKVTQSSRYLVKRTGEKVFLECVQDMDHENMFWYRQDPGLGLRLIYFSYDVKMKEKGDIPEGYSVSREKKERFSLILESASTNQTSMYLCASSLGQELEQYFGPGTRLTVT.